In this sample, the clone carrying this T cell receptor (beta chain) turned up a few times. Its antigen is not known. The data stem from a study of CD8 T cells in ankylosing spondylitis. By quantitative 5'-RACE with molecular barcodes, the TCR beta libraries were made. MiXCR, applied by TCRdb to the 5' RACE reads, yields one record per CDR3 protein. Of 200,000 to 250,000 distinct CDR3 sequences in the sample, more than 25% are singletons; the top ten hold less than 8.5%. The study, taken as a whole, reports: Disease-linked clones reportedly showed significant enrichment in matched ankylosing spondylitis synovial fluid. Several highly homologous variants made up a TCR beta motif, and this motif appeared characteristic of ankylosing spondylitis blood. Disease-linked clones bore a CD8+ phenotype, appearing relatively rarely in peripheral blood.

The V gene's germline CDR1 is SGDLS and CDR2 YYNGEE. The CDR3 runs to 14 residues. Between the trimmed V and J ends, which lost 0 bases and 3 bases, there was a span of 10 bases. The J gene is TRBJ2-7, the V gene TRBV9; D is perhaps TRBD1 or TRBD2 (5 bases each). Sequenced: blood, either unsorted or a sorted T cell fraction (not recorded which). This sequence was found in a male donor with ankylosing spondylitis or in good health (not recorded which). The CDR3 protein is CASSVGGQGYEQYF. The CDR3, as DNA: TGTGCCAGCAGCGTAGGCGGGCAGGGCTACGAGCAGTACTTC.